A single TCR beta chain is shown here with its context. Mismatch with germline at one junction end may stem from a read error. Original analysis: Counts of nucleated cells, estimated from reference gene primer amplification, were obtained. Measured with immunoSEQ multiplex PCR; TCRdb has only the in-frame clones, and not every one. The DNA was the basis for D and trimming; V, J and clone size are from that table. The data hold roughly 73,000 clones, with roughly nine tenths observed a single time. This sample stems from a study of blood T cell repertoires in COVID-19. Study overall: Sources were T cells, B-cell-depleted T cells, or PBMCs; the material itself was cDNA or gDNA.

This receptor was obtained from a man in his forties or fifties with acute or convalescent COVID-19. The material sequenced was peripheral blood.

CDR3 nucleotide sequence: TGTGCCAGCAGCCCCCAGAGGTGGGGGTCGGACAGTCACTTC. It codes for CASSPQRWGSDSHF. V and J are TRBV7-3 and TRBJ2-5, with D possibly being TRBD1 (6 bases). The CDR3 runs to 14 residues. Germline lookup yields CDR1 SGHTA and CDR2 FQGTGA.